The present entry profiles one T cell receptor beta chain with its context. This specimen belongs to a study of Ad26.COV2.S vaccination and SARS-CoV-2 variants. The sample's treatment: about 20 received Ad26.COV2.S at low or high dose, single or two shots; five or six received placebo; per-sample allocation not given. The samples date from day 63 after the first vaccine or placebo injection. What was given as vaccine was an Ad26 vector encoding Wuhan-strain SARS-CoV-2 spike. Method: immunoSEQ multiplex PCR; TCRdb's copy keeps in-frame clones and lacks some. The table records around 310,000 clones, 85% to 90% of them present only once. The length of the CDR3 is 13 residues. V was clipped by 6 bases and J by 2 bases, with 11 bases between them. CDR1 is KGHSH, CDR2 LQKENI, per germline.

The clonotype comes from a person between 18 and 65 years old who received the Ad26.COV2.S COVID-19 vaccine or a placebo. The chain joins TRBV18 to TRBJ2-7; the D is unclear. The material sequenced was peripheral blood, taken in a trial of Ad26.COV2.S vaccine versus placebo. This CDR3 reads CASSPRSAYEQYF. The CDR3 coding sequence is TGTGCCAGCTCCCCCCGGAGTGCCTACGAGCAGTACTTC.